These 28 T cell receptor beta chains came from one sample sequenced in a study of blood T cell repertoires in COVID-19. TCRdb's table, derived via immunoSEQ multiplex PCR, lists solely in-frame clones and lacks some. The table lists about 190,000 clones, approximately 86% of them singletons. Sequences were obtained from PBMCs or T cells enriched from blood (not recorded which). These receptors all come from a woman aged 55 to 70 with acute COVID-19.

This clone has only one observation. The chain carries TRBV5-1 and TRBJ2-3, with 10 bases fitting TRBD2. Germline V gene sequence: CDR1 SGHRS, CDR2 YFSETQ. After removal of 0 bases from V and 6 bases from J, the junction contained 4 bases not matched to a gene. The CDR3 runs 15 residues. Here the CDR3 DNA reads TGCGCCAGCAGCTTGGGTCTAGCGGGAGTGGATACGCAGTATTTT. It codes for CASSLGLAGVDTQYF.

The V call is TRBV6-5, the J call TRBJ2-7; 11 bases are shared with TRBD2. The trim removed 6 bases at V and 2 bases at J, leaving 3 bases unmatched. Germline V gives CDR1 MNHEY, CDR2 SVGAGI. This CDR3 comprises 14 residues. The CDR3 nucleotides are TGTGCCAGCAGACTGACTAGCGGGGCCTACGAGCAGTACGTC. As protein: CASRLTSGAYEQYV.

This clone has only one observation. The rearrangement uses TRBV30 and TRBJ2-4, with D perhaps TRBD1 (6 bases). Germline V CDR1 and CDR2: GTSNPN, SVGIG (reference sequence). The ends were cut back, 4 bases at V and 3 bases at J, with 22 bases in the middle. The CDR3 covers 17 residues. The CDR3 coding sequence is TGTGCCTGGACCCTGTGGGGGCCCATAGGAGGCAAAAACATTCAGTACTTC. The encoded protein is CAWTLWGPIGGKNIQYF.

In this sample, this clone turned up once. V usage is TRBV24-1 and J usage is TRBJ2-4; D perhaps matches TRBD2 (6 bases). This CDR3 is 12 amino acids long. Germline CDR1 is KGHDR and CDR2 is SFDVKD. The V end was cut by 4 bases, the J end by 12 bases, with 12 bases between. The CDR3 loop is CATSDPGRTQYF. CDR3 nucleotide sequence: TGTGCCACCAGTGACCCTGGGAGGACTCAGTACTTC.

This clone was seen a single time. The gene calls are TRBV18 and TRBJ2-5; a weak D match, TRBD2 (5 bases). CDR3 length: 13 amino acids. The V and J ends lost 3 bases and 1 base respectively, with 6 bases between them. Germline V gene data show CDR1 as KGHSH and CDR2 as LQKENI. CDR3 residues: CASSPGVQETQYF. DNA of the CDR3: TGTGCCAGCTCACCGGGAGTCCAAGAGACCCAGTACTTC.

The chain joins TRBV9 to TRBJ2-3; no clear D. The germline V and J ends were trimmed by 0 bases and 1 base, with 15 bases remaining between them. Germline assignment: CDR1 SGDLS and CDR2 YYNGEE. CDR3 size: 17 residues. The CDR3 is CASSVANPNLGTDTQYF. In DNA form, the CDR3 reads TGTGCCAGCAGCGTAGCTAATCCCAATTTGGGCACAGATACGCAGTATTTT.

The chain has TRBV7-2 and TRBJ1-2; D uncertain. Trimming left V 8 bases short and J 0 bases short, with 13 bases between. The CDR3 covers 14 residues. CDR1 is SGHTA, CDR2 FQGNSA, per germline. CDR3: CASGEMFPNYGYTF. The DNA of the CDR3 is TGTGCCAGCGGAGAGATGTTCCCTAACTATGGCTACACCTTC.

The chain links TRBV12-3 or TRBV12-4 to TRBJ1-6, with D hard to call. This CDR3 has 13 amino acids. Trimming pared 7 bases from V and 9 bases from J, leaving 13 bases between. DNA of the CDR3: TGTGCCAGCAAGTCAGTAGCGAGTTCACCCCTCCACTTT. Protein product: CASKSVASSPLHF.

As DNA, the CDR3 is TGTGCCAGCTCACCAGACGAGGGGGCAGGCGAAAAACTGTTTTTT. This codes for CASSPDEGAGEKLFF. The J gene is TRBJ1-4, the V gene TRBV18; TRBD1 matches 7 bases. The V and J ends lost 2 bases and 8 bases, in that order; junction bases with no gene match: 8. Germline V gene sequence: CDR1 KGHSH, CDR2 LQKENI. This CDR3 comprises 15 residues.

In its sample, this clone was seen a few times. The chain carries TRBV6-4 and TRBJ2-1, with D perhaps matching TRBD1 (5 bases). The CDR3 spans 15 residues. Looked up from germline, CDR1 is MRHNA and CDR2 is SNTAGT. V lost 6 bases to trimming and J lost 3 bases, with 15 bases between them. The CDR3 here is CASSQYPTDYNEQFF. DNA for the CDR3: TGTGCCAGCAGCCAATATCCGACAGACTACAATGAGCAGTTCTTC.

V is TRBV9 and J is TRBJ2-2, with 8 bases matching TRBD2. V dropped 0 bases and J dropped 2; count of bases not matched to a gene: 6. Germline V gene data show CDR1 as SGDLS and CDR2 as YYNGEE. This CDR3 comprises 17 residues. The CDR3 sequence is CASSVESAGVNTGELFF. CDR3 coding DNA: TGTGCCAGCAGCGTAGAATCAGCGGGGGTTAACACCGGGGAGCTGTTTTTT. Full variable domain (outside the CDR3, taken from reference TRBV9 and TRBJ2-2): DSGVTQTPKHLITATGQRVTLRCSPRSGDLSVYWYQQSLDQGLQFLIQYYNGEERAKGNILERFSAQQFPDLHSELNLSSLELGDSALYFCASSVESAGVNTGELFFGEGSRLTVL.

CDR3 sequence: CASSPTHQGQQYV. DNA for the CDR3: TGTGCCAGTAGTCCCACCCATCAGGGGCAGCAGTACGTC. The rearrangement links TRBV19 to TRBJ2-7; TRBD1 is a possible D gene (6 bases). V shed 5 bases and J shed 8 bases, with 16 bases lying between them. The CDR3 covers 13 residues. The germline V gene has CDR1 LNHDA and CDR2 SQIVND (reference sequence).

V and J are TRBV28 and TRBJ1-2; D unclear. The germline gives CDR1 MDHEN, CDR2 SYDVKM. Trimming took off 4 bases at V and 8 bases at J, with 14 bases between the two ends. CDR3 length: 13 amino acids. The CDR3 bases are TGTGCCAGCAGTTCCGTTCGGGGAGGCGGCTACACCTTC. Its protein is CASSSVRGGGYTF.

V usage is TRBV30 and J usage is TRBJ1-1, with TRBD1 matching over 10 bases. V lost 3 bases to trimming and J lost 0 bases; unmatched junction nucleotides: 7. The CDR3 consists of 16 residues. CDR1 and CDR2 (germline): GTSNPN, SVGIG (reference sequence). In DNA form, the CDR3 reads TGTGCCTGGAGCTGGGACAGGGGAGTTGTGAACACTGAAGCTTTCTTT. It is translated as CAWSWDRGVVNTEAFF.

The CDR3 DNA is TGTGCCAGCCACCCAGGGGCCGGGGAGCTGTTTTTT. This encodes CASHPGAGELFF. The chain uses TRBV25-1 and TRBJ2-2; D might be TRBD1 (6 bases). This CDR3 spans 12 amino acids. Germline V CDR1 and CDR2: MGHDK, SYGVNS. V dropped 8 bases and J dropped 6 bases, with 10 bases sitting between them.

The chain combines TRBV28 with TRBJ1-2; 7 positions agree with TRBD1. V lost 6 bases, J lost 6 bases, and 13 bases stayed unmatched. Germline assignment: CDR1 MDHEN and CDR2 SYDVKM. The CDR3 has 15 residues. DNA for the CDR3: TGTGCCAGCAGCGCTACAGGGGACGCTGTTCATGGCTACACCTTC. This encodes CASSATGDAVHGYTF.

CDR3 sequence reads: CASSPGTLNYGYTF. CDR3 sequence (DNA): TGTGCCAGTAGTCCCGGGACACTCAACTATGGCTACACCTTC. V gene TRBV19 combines with J gene TRBJ1-2; D perhaps matches TRBD1 (6 bases). Per germline, CDR1 LNHDA and CDR2 SQIVND (reference sequence). The V and J ends lost 5 bases and 2 bases respectively, with 12 bases between them. This CDR3 has 14 amino acids.

The CDR3 spells CASSAGPSGNTIYF. CDR3 bases: TGTGCCAGCAGCGCAGGGCCCTCTGGAAACACCATATATTTT. The V and J genes are TRBV6-5 and TRBJ1-3; TRBD1 is a possible D gene (5 bases). The germline CDR1 and CDR2 sequences are MNHEY and SVGAGI. The CDR3 has 14 residues. V was trimmed by 6 bases and J by 0 bases, leaving 9 bases between them.

The CDR3: CASSLRGTENEKLFF. Here the CDR3 DNA reads TGCGCCAGCAGCTTGCGTGGGACAGAGAATGAAAAACTGTTTTTT. The rearrangement links TRBV5-1 to TRBJ1-4; 7 nucleotides line up with TRBD1. The CDR3 has 15 amino acids. CDR1 and CDR2 from the germline V gene are SGHRS and YFSETQ. The junction had 5 bases not matched to a gene; V was cut back by 1 base and J by 5 bases. The full variable domain, in which reference TRBV5-1 and TRBJ1-4 provide the parts outside the CDR3, is KAGVTQTPRYLIKTRGQQVTLSCSPISGHRSVSWYQQTPGQGLQFLFEYFSETQRNKGNFPGRFSGRQFSNSRSEMNVSTLELGDSALYLCASSLRGTENEKLFFGSGTQLSVL.

This chain links TRBV7-9 with TRBJ1-4, with TRBD1 identical over 11 bases. This CDR3 contains 14 residues. Per germline, CDR1 SEHNR and CDR2 FQNEAQ (reference sequence). The junction had 6 bases not matched to a gene; V was cut back by 7 bases and J by 8 bases. The CDR3 nucleotides are TGTGCCAGCAACGGACAGGGGGCGAACGAAAAACTGTTTTTT. It translates to CASNGQGANEKLFF.

This chain links TRBV3-1 (or the pseudogene TRBV3-2) with TRBJ2-3; D call uncertain. Trimming removed 4 bases from V and 5 bases from J, with 16 bases in between. The CDR3 spans 15 residues. CDR1 is LGHDT, CDR2 YNNKEL, per germline (reference sequence). The CDR3 nucleotides are TGTGCCAGCAGCCTACAGTCCGGCCTTGGAGATACGCAGTATTTT. Amino acids: CASSLQSGLGDTQYF.

A single count supports this clone. The chain employs TRBV6-2 or TRBV6-3 and TRBJ2-7; D may be TRBD1 (5 bases). Trimming cost V 6 bases and J 2 bases, with 14 bases left between them. The CDR3 extends over 14 amino acids. Germline CDR1 reads MNHEY; CDR2 reads SVGEGT. This CDR3 reads CASSSQDTAYEQYF. DNA of the CDR3: TGTGCCAGCAGCTCCCAGGACACAGCCTACGAGCAGTACTTC.

The CDR3 here is CSDAGASGETQYF. As DNA, the CDR3 is TGCAGCGATGCGGGAGCGTCTGGAGAGACCCAGTACTTC. The V gene is TRBV29-1, the J gene TRBJ2-5, with 7 bases matching TRBD2. Germline values: CDR1 SQVTM, CDR2 ANQGSEA. The CDR3 is 13 amino acids. Trimming cost V 7 bases and J 4 bases; bases outside gene matches: 9.

V and J are TRBV10-3 and TRBJ1-2; unclear D gene. The germline CDR1 and CDR2 sequences are ENHRY and SYGVKD. V lost 0 bases, J lost 0 bases, and 8 bases lay in between. The CDR3 runs to 15 residues. The CDR3 reads CAISESEAANYGYTF. The CDR3 nucleotides are TGTGCCATCAGTGAGTCGGAGGCAGCTAACTATGGCTACACCTTC.

Note on this clone: The junction does not match germline at one end; this may be a read error. The chain uses TRBV6-2 or TRBV6-3 and TRBJ2-3; perhaps TRBD1 as D (6 bases). Germline V gene lookup returns CDR1 MNHEY and CDR2 SVGEGT. The CDR3 is made up of 12 amino acids. The CDR3 spells CASSYATGTQYF. As DNA, the CDR3 is TGTGCCAGCAGTTACGCGACAGGTACGCAGTATTTT.

V gene TRBV5-1 combines with J gene TRBJ1-1; 8 positions agree with TRBD1. Trimming took 6 bases from V and 1 from J; bases not matched to a gene: 8. The CDR3 totals 15 residues. Germline CDR1 SGHRS, CDR2 YFSETQ. This CDR3 reads CASTLSGTGNTEAFF. In nucleotides, the CDR3 is TGCGCCAGCACCTTAAGCGGGACAGGGAACACTGAAGCTTTCTTT.

This clone has just a few counts. The DNA for the CDR3 is TGTGCCAGCATTCCGAAAGCGGGGGCATACAATGAGCAGTTCTTC. Translating gives CASIPKAGAYNEQFF. The chain employs TRBV28 and TRBJ2-1, with 8 nucleotides matching TRBD2. Germline lookup yields CDR1 MDHEN and CDR2 SYDVKM. The V gene end was trimmed by 7 bases and the J gene end by 4 bases; junction bases not matched to a gene: 9. This CDR3 spans 15 amino acids. Using reference TRBV28 and TRBJ2-1 for the parts outside the CDR3, the full variable domain is DVKVTQSSRYLVKRTGEKVFLECVQDMDHENMFWYRQDPGLGLRLIYFSYDVKMKEKGDIPEGYSVSREKKERFSLILESASTNQTSMYLCASIPKAGAYNEQFFGPGTRLTVL.

The chain joins TRBV28 to TRBJ2-3; 12 nucleotides align to TRBD2. The V gene end was trimmed by 1 base and the J gene end by 7 bases; junction bases not matched to a gene: 9. Per the germline V gene, CDR1 is MDHEN and CDR2 is SYDVKM. This CDR3 contains 17 residues. CDR3 in DNA: TGTGCCAGCAGTTTATTGACTAGCGGGGGAGACCGACATACGCAGTATTTT. Its translation is CASSLLTSGGDRHTQYF.